This entry lists 17 T cell receptor beta chains sequenced from one sample in a study of shared clonotypes between healthy human individuals. Naive CD8 populations comprised CD45RO-negative cells positively selected for CCR7, excluding terminally differentiated effector memory CD45RA+ cells. TCRdb's copy holds only in-frame clones and misses some; the assay was immunoSEQ multiplex PCR. Of around 2,000,000 clones listed, approximately 95% are singletons. The source material was naive CD8+ T cells sorted from blood. Receptors were obtained from a man between 18 and 35 years old in good health.

V is TRBV6-5 and J is TRBJ1-2; TRBD1 matches 8 bases. The germline V gene encodes CDR1 MNHEY and CDR2 SVGAGI. V gave up 2 bases and J gave up 7 bases; unmatched junction bases: 3. The CDR3 contains 13 residues. The CDR3 loop is CASSYQTGVGYTF. In DNA form, the CDR3 reads TGTGCCAGCAGTTACCAGACAGGGGTTGGCTACACCTTC.

The V and J genes are TRBV6-6 and TRBJ2-7; D possibly matches TRBD1 or TRBD2 (5 bases each). Germline assignment: CDR1 MNHNY and CDR2 SVGAGI (reference sequence). V lost 6 bases, J lost 1 base, and 10 bases lay in between. The CDR3 runs to 13 residues. Here the CDR3 reads CASRPGTSYEQYF. The CDR3 DNA follows: TGTGCCAGCAGGCCCGGGACGTCCTACGAGCAGTACTTC.

The chain employs TRBV15 and TRBJ2-7; either TRBD1 or TRBD2 may supply D (5 bases each). This CDR3 has 14 amino acids. Germline V gives CDR1 LNHNV, CDR2 YYDKDF (reference sequence). Trimming pared 5 bases from V and 1 base from J, leaving 12 bases between. The CDR3 bases are TGTGCCACCAGCGAGATAGGGGAGTCCTACGAGCAGTACTTC. It codes for CATSEIGESYEQYF.

The V call is TRBV2, the J call TRBJ1-2; a weak D match, TRBD1 (5 bases). Between the trimmed V and J ends, which lost 7 bases and 4 bases, there was a span of 19 bases. Looked up from germline, CDR1 is SNHLY and CDR2 is FYNNEI. This CDR3 comprises 15 residues. CDR3 residues: CASTGTGTGIYGYTF. The CDR3 region has the DNA TGTGCCAGCACGGGAACCGGGACGGGAATCTATGGCTACACCTTC.

The chain uses TRBV28 and TRBJ2-5; D is tentatively TRBD1 or TRBD2 (5 bases each). The CDR3 runs 12 residues. The germline gives CDR1 MDHEN, CDR2 SYDVKM. V shed 5 bases and J shed 6 bases, with 10 bases lying between them. The CDR3 spells CASSPGTQTQYF. CDR3 nucleotides: TGTGCCAGCAGTCCCGGGACGCAGACCCAGTACTTC.

J is TRBJ2-7 and V is TRBV19, with D perhaps matching TRBD1 or TRBD2 (5 bases each). CDR3 length equals 16 residues. Trimming stripped 5 bases from V and 4 bases from J, with 21 bases between. From germline, CDR1 is LNHDA and CDR2 SQIVND (reference sequence). For the CDR3, the DNA is TGTGCCAGTAGTCCACTCCGGGACGACGACCCTTACGAGCAGTACTTC. This translates into CASSPLRDDDPYEQYF.

The CDR3 nucleotides are TGTGCCAGCAGCCCCAGCCCCACCGGACGGGAGGCCTACGAGCAGTACTTC. Translating gives CASSPSPTGREAYEQYF. This rearrangement joins TRBV9 to TRBJ2-7, with 7 bases aligning to TRBD2. This CDR3 contains 17 residues. V shed 4 bases, J shed 2 bases, and the junction held 15 bases outside the gene matches. From germline, CDR1 is SGDLS and CDR2 YYNGEE. The variable domain in full, completed from reference TRBV9 and TRBJ2-7, reads DSGVTQTPKHLITATGQRVTLRCSPRSGDLSVYWYQQSLDQGLQFLIQYYNGEERAKGNILERFSAQQFPDLHSELNLSSLELGDSALYFCASSPSPTGREAYEQYFGPGTRLTVT.

V usage is TRBV9 and J usage is TRBJ1-5, with D possibly matching TRBD1 (6 bases). The length of the CDR3 is 14 residues. Trimming stripped 4 bases from V and 7 bases from J, with 15 bases between. The germline CDR1 and CDR2 sequences are SGDLS and YYNGEE. CDR3 sequence reads: CASSQGGFWQPQHF. The CDR3 DNA reads as TGTGCCAGCAGCCAAGGGGGATTCTGGCAGCCCCAGCATTTT.

This chain connects TRBV30 to TRBJ2-7; the D is unclear. Germline CDR1 is GTSNPN and CDR2 is SVGIG (reference sequence). The CDR3 runs to 11 residues. Between the trimmed V and J ends, which lost 3 bases and 6 bases, there was a span of 9 bases. The CDR3 nucleotides read TGTGCCTGGAGCTCGGGCTTCGAGCAGTACTTC. Amino acids: CAWSSGFEQYF.

The rearrangement uses TRBV19 and TRBJ1-5; D not resolved. Between the trimmed V and J ends, which lost 3 bases and 7 bases, there was a span of 16 bases. The CDR3 runs 15 residues. CDR1 is LNHDA and CDR2 is SQIVND in the germline V gene (reference sequence). CDR3 nucleotide sequence: TGTGCCAGTAGTATTGGGCCAGGACGTGGCCAGCCCCAGCATTTT. Protein product: CASSIGPGRGQPQHF.

This clone was recorded only once. The chain recombines TRBV2 with TRBJ2-1, with D possibly TRBD1 on 6 matching bases. Trimming stripped 1 base from V and 7 bases from J, with 20 bases between. In germline, CDR1 is SNHLY, CDR2 FYNNEI. The length of the CDR3 is 17 residues. CDR3 DNA: TGTGCCAGCAGTGAAGGGGGGCCAGGGCTAGTGATAAATGAGCAGTTCTTC. It yields the protein CASSEGGPGLVINEQFF.

The chain has TRBV19 and TRBJ1-6; TRBD1 is a possible D gene (5 bases). Germline CDR1 LNHDA, CDR2 SQIVND (reference sequence). CDR3 length: 13 amino acids. The germline V and J ends were trimmed by 5 bases and 6 bases, with 8 bases remaining between them. The CDR3 protein is CASSRGLNSPLHF. The CDR3 nucleotides are TGTGCCAGTAGTCGGGGACTTAATTCACCCCTCCACTTT.

The chain employs TRBV19 and TRBJ1-5; no clear D gene. Germline loops: CDR1 LNHDA, CDR2 SQIVND (reference sequence). V was shortened by 3 bases and J by 0 bases, with 15 bases between the two germline ends. The CDR3 contains 17 residues. Written as DNA, the CDR3 is TGTGCCAGTAGTATGGTGGCAGCCCCTTATAGCAATCAGCCCCAGCATTTT. The encoded protein is CASSMVAAPYSNQPQHF.

The V call is TRBV2, the J call TRBJ1-4; TRBD1 agrees at 11 bases. V gave up 7 bases and J gave up 4 bases; unmatched junction bases: 2. The CDR3 spans 14 residues. Germline V gene sequence: CDR1 SNHLY, CDR2 FYNNEI. CDR3 bases: TGTGCCAGCACCGGGACAGGGGGTAATGAAAAACTGTTTTTT. Amino acid sequence: CASTGTGGNEKLFF.

About this clone: The sample contains more than one DNA sequence encoding this CDR3. The CDR3 nucleotides are TGTGCCAGCAGCTCCGACAGCTACGAGCAGTACTTC. Translating gives CASSSDSYEQYF. The rearrangement joins TRBV5-4 to TRBJ2-7; a weak D match, TRBD1 (5 bases). The CDR3 spans 12 residues. V lost 3 bases and J lost 3, with 7 bases in between. Germline lookup yields CDR1 SGHNT and CDR2 YYREEE (reference sequence).

The chain has TRBV7-9 and TRBJ2-2; no clear D gene. V lost 8 bases to trimming and J lost 3 bases, with 7 bases between them. Per germline, CDR1 SEHNR and CDR2 FQNEAQ (reference sequence). This CDR3 has 12 residues. The CDR3 reads CASLLHTGELFF. The CDR3 region has the DNA TGTGCCAGCTTGCTACACACCGGGGAGCTGTTTTTT.

The genes are TRBV27 and TRBJ1-2; 8 bases map to TRBD1. Germline lookup yields CDR1 MNHEY and CDR2 SMNVEV (reference sequence). This CDR3 comprises 14 residues. J lost 6 bases, V lost 4 bases, and 7 bases had no gene match. The CDR3 DNA reads as TGTGCCAGCAGTTCAGGGGGCGCCGTAAATGGCTACACCTTC. Translating it yields CASSSGGAVNGYTF.